Listed below are T cell receptor beta chains from one sample, sequenced in a study of identical twins. TCRdb reanalysed the 5' RACE reads using MiXCR and keeps one entry per CDR3 protein. This table has over 500,000 distinct CDR3 sequences, 22% appearing once. This sample also belongs to another study, concerning T cells expressing NK-cell markers.

Sequencing was done on a sample of CD4+ T cells sorted from blood. The receptors derive from a young woman in good health. Each CDR3 is given with its conserved first and last residue. The D gene is left open where the match is weak. Size is omitted from some rows. Given values are once, few, many or a class for expanded clones.

TRBJ2-1,.,TRBV9,.,16,TGTGCCAGCAGCGTAGGGTCGGGACGGACCTACAATGAGCAGTTCTTC,CASSVGSGRTYNEQFF
TRBJ2-5,TRBD2,TRBV12-3/TRBV12-4,many,16,TGTGCCAGCAGTCCCGGACTAGCGGGGGGGCTAGAGACCCAGTACTTC,CASSPGLAGGLETQYF
TRBJ1-1,TRBD1,TRBV27,.,13,TGTGCCAGCAACCCGGACAGGGGGGCTGAAGCTTTCTTT,CASNPDRGAEAFF
TRBJ2-3,.,TRBV20-1,.,13,TGCAGTGCTAGGATGCGTCCCCTAGATACGCAGTATTTT,CSARMRPLDTQYF
TRBJ1-1,.,TRBV5-1,few,15,TGCGCCAGCAGCTTGTCAGGCAGGGCGAACACTGAAGCTTTCTTT,CASSLSGRANTEAFF
TRBJ1-6,TRBD1,TRBV7-9,few,15,TGTGCCAGCAGCCGAGACAGGGAGGGAAATTCACCCCTCCACTTT,CASSRDREGNSPLHF
TRBJ2-1,.,TRBV5-1,.,15,TGCGCCAGCAGCCCGCAGGCAGGAGCCTACAATGAGCAGTTCTTC,CASSPQAGAYNEQFF
TRBJ2-1,TRBD2,TRBV12-3/TRBV12-4,.,17,TGTGCCAGCAGCACATTTGTCGGGACTAGCGGGAAGGCCTCTCGGTTCTTC,CASSTFVGTSGKASRFF
TRBJ2-1,.,TRBV12-3/TRBV12-4,many,14,TGTGCCAGCAGCCTTAAGCGCGGTTACAATGAGCAGTTCTTC,CASSLKRGYNEQFF
TRBJ1-4,.,TRBV7-9,.,15,TGTGCCAGCAGCACCCGGGACAAGTCTAATGAAAAACTGTTTTTT,CASSTRDKSNEKLFF
TRBJ2-7,.,TRBV2,.,15,TGTGCCACCTATAAGTACGGGGCGACCTCCTACGAGCAGTACTTC,CATYKYGATSYEQYF
TRBJ2-3,.,TRBV5-5,many,13,TGTGCCAGCAGCTTGGTTGTGGCAGATACGCAGTATTTT,CASSLVVADTQYF
TRBJ2-7,TRBD2,TRBV20-1,few,14,TGCAGTGCTCTCAGCGGGAGATTTGGGTACGAGCAGTACTTC,CSALSGRFGYEQYF
TRBJ2-1,.,TRBV15,.,15,TGTGCCACCAGCGATGTGTGGGGCTCCTACAATGAGCAGTTCTTC,CATSDVWGSYNEQFF